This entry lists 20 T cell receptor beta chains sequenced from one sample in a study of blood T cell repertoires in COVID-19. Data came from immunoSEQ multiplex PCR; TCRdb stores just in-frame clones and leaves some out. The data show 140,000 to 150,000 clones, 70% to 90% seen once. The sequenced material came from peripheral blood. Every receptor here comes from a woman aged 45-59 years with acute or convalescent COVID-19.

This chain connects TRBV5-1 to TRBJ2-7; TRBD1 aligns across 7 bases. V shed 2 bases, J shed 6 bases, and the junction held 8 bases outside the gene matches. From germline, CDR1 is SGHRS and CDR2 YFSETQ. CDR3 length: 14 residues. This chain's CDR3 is CASSFSDREAEQYF. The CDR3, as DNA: TGCGCCAGCAGCTTTTCAGACAGGGAAGCCGAGCAGTACTTC.

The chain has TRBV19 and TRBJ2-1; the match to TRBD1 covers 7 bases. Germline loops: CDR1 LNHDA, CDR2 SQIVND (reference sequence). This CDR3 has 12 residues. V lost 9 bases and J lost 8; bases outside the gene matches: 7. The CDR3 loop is CASRQGVDEQFF. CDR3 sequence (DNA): TGTGCCAGCCGTCAGGGGGTTGATGAGCAGTTCTTC.

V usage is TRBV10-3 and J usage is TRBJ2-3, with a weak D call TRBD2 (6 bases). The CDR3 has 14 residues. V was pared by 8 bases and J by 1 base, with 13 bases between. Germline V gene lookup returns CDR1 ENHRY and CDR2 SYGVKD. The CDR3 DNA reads TGTGCCATCCAGTTGGGGGGAGGCACAGATACGCAGTATTTT. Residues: CAIQLGGGTDTQYF.

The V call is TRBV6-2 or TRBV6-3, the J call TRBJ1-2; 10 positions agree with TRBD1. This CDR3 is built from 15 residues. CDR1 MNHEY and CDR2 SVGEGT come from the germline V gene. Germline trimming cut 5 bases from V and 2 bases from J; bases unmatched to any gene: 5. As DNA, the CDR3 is TGTGCCAGCAGTAACGACAGGGGGCGCAACTATGGCTACACCTTC. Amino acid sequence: CASSNDRGRNYGYTF.

In nucleotides, the CDR3 is TGCAGCGTTGTGGGACAGGGAGGATCACCAGATACGCAGTATTTT. Residues: CSVVGQGGSPDTQYF. The chain carries TRBV29-1 and TRBJ2-3; 9 bases map to TRBD1. The CDR3 is 15 residues long. The germline V gene encodes CDR1 SQVTM and CDR2 ANQGSEA. J gave up 4 bases and V 4 bases, and 9 bases lay outside the gene matches.

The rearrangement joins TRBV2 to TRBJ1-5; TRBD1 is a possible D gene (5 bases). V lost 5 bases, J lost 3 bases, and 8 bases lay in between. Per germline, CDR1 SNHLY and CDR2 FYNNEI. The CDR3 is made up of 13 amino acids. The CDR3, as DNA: TGTGCCAGCAGTTGGGGGGACAATCAGCCCCAGCATTTT. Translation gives CASSWGDNQPQHF.

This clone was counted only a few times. DNA of the CDR3: TGTGCCAGCAGCCCCCGGACAGGGGCGATGAACACTGAAGCTTTCTTT. Translating gives CASSPRTGAMNTEAFF. The V gene is TRBV11-3, the J gene TRBJ1-1, with TRBD1 identical over 9 bases. The CDR3 runs 16 residues. Germline V gene data show CDR1 as SGHNT and CDR2 as YENEEA. The junction had 7 bases not matched to a gene; V was cut back by 5 bases and J by 0 bases.

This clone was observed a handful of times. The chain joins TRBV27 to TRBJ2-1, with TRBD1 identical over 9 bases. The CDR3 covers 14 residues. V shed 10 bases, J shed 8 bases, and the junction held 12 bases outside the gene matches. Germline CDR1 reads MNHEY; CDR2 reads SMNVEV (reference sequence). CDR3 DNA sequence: TGTGCCACCCACCCGGGACAGGGAATTGATGAGCAGTTCTTC. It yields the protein CATHPGQGIDEQFF.

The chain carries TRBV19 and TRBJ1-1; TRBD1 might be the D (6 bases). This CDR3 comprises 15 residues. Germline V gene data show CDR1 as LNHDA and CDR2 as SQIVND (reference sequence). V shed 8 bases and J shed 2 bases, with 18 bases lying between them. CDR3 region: CASSRGGQINTEAFF. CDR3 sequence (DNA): TGTGCCAGTTCCCGGGGGGGGCAGATAAACACTGAAGCTTTCTTT.

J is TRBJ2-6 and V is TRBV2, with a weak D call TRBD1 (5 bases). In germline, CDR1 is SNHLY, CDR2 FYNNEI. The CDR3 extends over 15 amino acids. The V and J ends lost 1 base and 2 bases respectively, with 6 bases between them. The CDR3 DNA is TGTGCCAGCAGTGAAGGCAGGGCTGGGGCCAACGTCCTGACTTTC. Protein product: CASSEGRAGANVLTF.

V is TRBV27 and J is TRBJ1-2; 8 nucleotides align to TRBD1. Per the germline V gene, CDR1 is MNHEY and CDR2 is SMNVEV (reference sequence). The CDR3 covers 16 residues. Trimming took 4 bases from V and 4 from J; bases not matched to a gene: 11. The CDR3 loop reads CASSSGGESNPYGYTF. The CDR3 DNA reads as TGTGCCAGCAGTTCAGGGGGCGAATCTAACCCCTATGGCTACACCTTC.

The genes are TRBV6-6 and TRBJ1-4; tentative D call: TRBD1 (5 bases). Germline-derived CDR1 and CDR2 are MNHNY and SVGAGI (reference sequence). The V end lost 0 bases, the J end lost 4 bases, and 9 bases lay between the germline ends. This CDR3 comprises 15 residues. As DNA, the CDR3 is TGTGCCAGCAGTTACTCGACGGGACTTAATGAAAAACTGTTTTTT. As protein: CASSYSTGLNEKLFF.

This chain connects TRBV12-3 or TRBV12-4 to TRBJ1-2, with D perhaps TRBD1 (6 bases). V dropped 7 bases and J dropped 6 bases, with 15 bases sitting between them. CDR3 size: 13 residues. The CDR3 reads CASTSTGSHGYTF. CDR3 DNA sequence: TGTGCCAGCACCTCTACAGGGAGCCATGGCTACACCTTC.

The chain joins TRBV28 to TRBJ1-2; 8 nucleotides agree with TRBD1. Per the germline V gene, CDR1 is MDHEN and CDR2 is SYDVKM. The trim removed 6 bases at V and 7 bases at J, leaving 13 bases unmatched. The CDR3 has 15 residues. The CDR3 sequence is CASSLQQDRDTGYTF. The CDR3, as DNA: TGTGCCAGCAGCCTCCAACAGGACAGGGACACTGGCTACACCTTC.

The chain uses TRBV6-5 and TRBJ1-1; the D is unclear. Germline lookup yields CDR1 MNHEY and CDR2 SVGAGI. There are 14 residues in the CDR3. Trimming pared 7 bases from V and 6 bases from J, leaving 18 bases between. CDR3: CASTRSGGFAEAFF. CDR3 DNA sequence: TGTGCCAGCACCCGTTCGGGCGGGTTCGCTGAAGCTTTCTTT.

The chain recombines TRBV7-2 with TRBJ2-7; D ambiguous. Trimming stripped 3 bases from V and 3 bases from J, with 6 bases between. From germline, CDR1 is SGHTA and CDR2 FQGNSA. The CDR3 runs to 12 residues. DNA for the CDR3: TGTGCCAGCAGCTTTCCGGGCTACGAGCAGTACTTC. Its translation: CASSFPGYEQYF.

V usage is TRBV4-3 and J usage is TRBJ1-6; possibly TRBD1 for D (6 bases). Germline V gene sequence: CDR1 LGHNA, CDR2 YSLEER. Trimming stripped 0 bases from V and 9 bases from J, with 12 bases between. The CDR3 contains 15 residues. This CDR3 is CASSQDPGVRSPLHF. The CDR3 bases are TGCGCCAGCAGCCAAGATCCAGGGGTCCGTTCACCCCTCCACTTT.

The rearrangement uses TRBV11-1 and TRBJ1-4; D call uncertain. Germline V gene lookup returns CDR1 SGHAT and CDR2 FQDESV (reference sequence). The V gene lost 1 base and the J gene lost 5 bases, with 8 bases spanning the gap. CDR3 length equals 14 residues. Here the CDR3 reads CASSLGTGNEKLFF. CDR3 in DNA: TGTGCCAGCAGCTTAGGGACGGGGAATGAAAAACTGTTTTTT.

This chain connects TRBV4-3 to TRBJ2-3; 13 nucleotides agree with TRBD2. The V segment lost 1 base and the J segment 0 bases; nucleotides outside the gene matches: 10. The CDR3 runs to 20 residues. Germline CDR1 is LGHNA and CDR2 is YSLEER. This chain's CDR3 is CASSQARTSGGTTSTDTQYF. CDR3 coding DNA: TGCGCCAGCAGCCAAGCCCGGACTAGCGGGGGAACTACTAGCACAGATACGCAGTATTTT.

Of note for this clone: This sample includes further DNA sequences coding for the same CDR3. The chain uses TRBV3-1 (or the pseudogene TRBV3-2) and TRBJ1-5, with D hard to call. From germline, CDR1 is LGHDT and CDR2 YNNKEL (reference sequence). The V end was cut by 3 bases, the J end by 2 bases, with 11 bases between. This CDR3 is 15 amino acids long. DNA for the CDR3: TGTGCCAGCAGCCAGGGAGGGAAGGGCAATCAGCCCCAGCATTTT. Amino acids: CASSQGGKGNQPQHF.